This TCR beta chain was captured in a study of T cell responses to AZD1222 COVID-19 vaccine. Study findings and constraints: Most donors were white British, females outnumbered males, and clonal diversity was possibly underestimated.

The data were produced by immunoSEQ multiplex PCR, yet TCRdb's version contains in-frame clones alone and is incomplete. The sample includes 150,000 or so clones, 92% of them seen just once. The germline gives CDR1 LNHDA, CDR2 SQIVND (reference sequence). The CDR3 totals 13 residues. With V trimmed by 8 bases and J by 2 bases, 5 bases remained unmatched. Remarks on this clone: Its antigen is currently unknown.

This chain uses TRBV19 with TRBJ1-1; 7 bases line up with TRBD1. The starting material was peripheral blood, obtained on day 0 of AZD1222 vaccination. This TCR was recovered from an adult in good health. The CDR3 DNA sequence: TGTGCCAGTGGGGACAGTTTAAACACTGAAGCTTTCTTT. This codes for CASGDSLNTEAFF.